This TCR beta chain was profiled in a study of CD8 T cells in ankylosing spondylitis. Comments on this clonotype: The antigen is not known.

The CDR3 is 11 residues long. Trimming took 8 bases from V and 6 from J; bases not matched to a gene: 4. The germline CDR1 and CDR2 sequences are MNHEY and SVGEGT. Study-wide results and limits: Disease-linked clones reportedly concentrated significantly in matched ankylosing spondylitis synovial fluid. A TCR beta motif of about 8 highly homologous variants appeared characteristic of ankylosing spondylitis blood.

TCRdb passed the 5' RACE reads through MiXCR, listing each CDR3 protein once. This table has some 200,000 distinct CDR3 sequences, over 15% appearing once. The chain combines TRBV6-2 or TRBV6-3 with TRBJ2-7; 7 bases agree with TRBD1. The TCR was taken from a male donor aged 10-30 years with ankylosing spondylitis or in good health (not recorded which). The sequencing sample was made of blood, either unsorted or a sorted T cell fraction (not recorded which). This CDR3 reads CASRQGREQYF. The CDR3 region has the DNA TGTGCCAGCCGACAGGGTCGCGAGCAGTACTTC.